This record covers a single T cell receptor beta chain. The antigen is unknown. The PCR made use of 60 Vbeta and 13 Jbeta primers. Here immunoSEQ multiplex PCR was the method, and the copy in TCRdb shows in-frame clones only, minus some. The sample holds around 200,000 clones; 80% to 85% are singletons and the top ten take 6.3%. The sample originates from a study of cytomegalovirus exposure and HLA in healthy donors. Study findings and constraints: With further analysis later on, most CMV-associated TCR beta chains appeared HLA-restricted. Later work found that TCR association rates differed between HLA loci; DRB1 had the most and HLA-C the fewest. A reported reduction in N-insertions relative to the approximately 640-donor mean was seen in an Asian-associated ancestry cluster in a later analysis.

The CDR3 length is 16 residues. The germline V gene encodes CDR1 KGHSH and CDR2 LQKENI. V was trimmed by 6 bases and J by 1 base, leaving 15 bases between them. V gene TRBV18 combines with J gene TRBJ2-2; D might be TRBD1 (6 bases). The sequence was collected from a middle-aged man in good health and CMV-seropositive. The sample was PBMCs. CDR3 sequence (DNA): TGTGCCAGCTCCCCGGGACACCCCTTGAACACCGGGGAGCTGTTTTTT. It yields the protein CASSPGHPLNTGELFF.